This T cell receptor (beta chain) is drawn from a study of blood T cell repertoires in COVID-19. V lost 0 bases and J lost 2, with 11 bases in between. The CDR3 is 15 amino acids. The germline V gene has CDR1 MGHRA and CDR2 YSYEKL. In the original processing: How many nucleated cells were present was estimated from reference gene primer amplification. The repertoire was sequenced with immunoSEQ multiplex PCR; TCRdb's copy has only in-frame clones and lacks some. V, J and clone size are taken as reported in that table, and D and trimming were inferred from the DNA itself. Of about 280,000 clones in the sample, 85% are singletons; the top ten hold roughly 2.6%.

The clonotype comes from a woman aged 50 to 65 who had recovered from COVID-19. The chain is built from TRBV4-1 and TRBJ2-7; possibly TRBD1 for D (6 bases). Sequencing was carried out using PBMCs or T cells enriched from blood (not recorded which). DNA for the CDR3: TGCGCCAGCAGCCAAGAGGGGCCAGGGGCCTACGAGCAGTACTTC. This encodes CASSQEGPGAYEQYF.